Reported below is one TCR beta chain. The sample originates from a study of blood T cell repertoires in COVID-19. The germline V gene encodes CDR1 GTSNPN and CDR2 SVGIG (reference sequence). The CDR3 is 13 amino acids. V lost 8 bases to trimming and J lost 2 bases; unmatched junction nucleotides: 7. Sequencing used immunoSEQ multiplex PCR; TCRdb keeps in-frame clones, though not all of them. The sample has about 260,000 clones; 83% are singletons. Sequencing was performed on peripheral blood. The TCR comes from a woman in her 50s who had recovered from COVID-19. The chain uses TRBV30 and TRBJ1-2; 8 bases map to TRBD1. The CDR3 is CARNRQGNYGYTF. The CDR3, as DNA: TGTGCCCGGAATAGACAGGGGAACTATGGCTACACCTTC.